This T cell receptor beta chain was documented in a study of T cell repertoires and HLA-DP antigens. As for the study in general: Sorted CD137+CD4+ samples averaged roughly 0.2 ug DNA; pre-culture CD4+ samples, about 1,200 ng.

Profiled with immunoSEQ multiplex PCR; TCRdb holds only in-frame clones, not every one. The sample includes around 100,000 clones, 90% to 95% of them seen just once. A word on this clone: Its antigen is unknown.

The CDR3 consists of 11 residues. Germline V gene sequence: CDR1 SNHLY, CDR2 FYNNEI. V was pared by 9 bases and J by 6 bases, with 10 bases between. Regarding the study as a whole: Naive and memory CD4+ cells were analysed together, not apart.

The origin of this receptor is a woman between 18 and 29 years old in good health and CMV-seronegative. The sequencing sample was made of CD4+ T cells from PBMCs. This chain joins TRBV2 and TRBJ2-3, with D uncertain. This chain's CDR3 is CASTVFDTQYF. The CDR3 DNA sequence: TGTGCCAGTACCGTTTTCGATACGCAGTATTTT.